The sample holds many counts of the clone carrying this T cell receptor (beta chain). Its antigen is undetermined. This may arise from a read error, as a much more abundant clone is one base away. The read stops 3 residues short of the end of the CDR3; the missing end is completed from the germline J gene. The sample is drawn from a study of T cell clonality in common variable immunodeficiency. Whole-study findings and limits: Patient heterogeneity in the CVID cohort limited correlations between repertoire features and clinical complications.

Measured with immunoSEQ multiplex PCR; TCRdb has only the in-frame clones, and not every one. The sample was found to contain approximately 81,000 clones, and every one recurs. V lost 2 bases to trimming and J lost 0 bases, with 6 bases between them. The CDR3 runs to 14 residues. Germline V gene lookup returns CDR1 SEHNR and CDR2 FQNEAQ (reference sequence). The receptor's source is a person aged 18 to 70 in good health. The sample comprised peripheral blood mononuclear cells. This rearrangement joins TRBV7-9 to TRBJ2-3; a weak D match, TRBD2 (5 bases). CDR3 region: CASSLRTSTDTQYF. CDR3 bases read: TGTGCCAGCAGCTTACGGACTAGCACAGATACG.